The source of this T cell receptor (beta chain) is a study of blood T cell repertoires in COVID-19. The wider study: In each case, the material was cDNA or gDNA derived from T cells, B-cell-depleted T cells, or PBMCs.

Clones were read by immunoSEQ multiplex PCR, and TCRdb kept only the in-frame ones, dropping some. The sample consists of approximately 360,000 clones, roughly four fifths of them appearing once. The study assigned cohorts using participant-reported clinical history. Each recovered donor of Cohort 3 presented with two negative PCRs, clearance, or symptom resolution. The V and J ends lost 9 bases and 10 bases respectively, with 19 bases between them. In germline, CDR1 is SGHTS, CDR2 YDEGEE. The CDR3 spans 12 residues. The sequenced sample consisted of PBMCs or T cells enriched from blood (not recorded which). The V call is TRBV5-8, the J call TRBJ1-1; D call uncertain. This sequence originates from a woman in her forties or fifties who had recovered from COVID-19. CDR3 nucleotide sequence: TGTGCCACCCGGAGGGTCCCTCGAGGAGCTTTCTTT. Translated: CATRRVPRGAFF.